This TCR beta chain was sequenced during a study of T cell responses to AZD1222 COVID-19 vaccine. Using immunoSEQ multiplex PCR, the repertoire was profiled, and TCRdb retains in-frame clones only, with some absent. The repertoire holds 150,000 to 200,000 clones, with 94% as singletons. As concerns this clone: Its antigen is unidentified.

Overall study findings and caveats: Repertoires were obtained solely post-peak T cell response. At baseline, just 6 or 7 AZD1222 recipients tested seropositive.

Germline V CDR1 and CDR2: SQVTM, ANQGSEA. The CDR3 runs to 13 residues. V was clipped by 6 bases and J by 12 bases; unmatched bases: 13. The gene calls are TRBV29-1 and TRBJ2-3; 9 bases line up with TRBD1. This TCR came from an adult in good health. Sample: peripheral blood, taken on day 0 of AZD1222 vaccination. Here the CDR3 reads CSVVLSGTGPQYF. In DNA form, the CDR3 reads TGCAGCGTGGTACTATCCGGGACAGGGCCCCAGTATTTT.